Listed below are T cell receptor beta chains from one sample, sequenced in a study of blood T cells in healthy people across ages. TCRdb independently ran MiXCR on the 5' RACE reads; one entry per CDR3 protein. Among approximately 580,000 distinct CDR3 sequences listed, approximately 25% were seen once. This sample was also put to use in a study of T cells of mothers and their children.

Source material: blood. These receptors came from a boy aged 5-17 years in good health. Both conserved end residues are part of each CDR3. Each record gives: V gene, J gene, D gene, clone size, CDR3 protein, CDR3 DNA. The D gene is left open where the match is weak. Clone size is not always given. Where it is, it says once, few, many or a class for expanded clones.

TRBV7-6	TRBJ2-7	NA	many	CASSHTGYEQYF	TGTGCCAGCAGTCACACTGGTTACGAGCAGTACTTC
TRBV28	TRBJ2-4	NA	NA	CASNPGHAKNIQYF	TGTGCCAGCAACCCGGGACACGCCAAAAACATTCAGTACTTC
TRBV4-3	TRBJ2-1	NA	few	CASRASVNNEQFF	TGCGCCAGCAGGGCTAGCGTCAACAATGAGCAGTTCTTC
TRBV7-9	TRBJ2-5	NA	NA	CASSLTPRGAPETQYF	TGTGCCAGCAGCTTGACTCCCCGAGGGGCGCCGGAGACCCAGTACTTC
TRBV6-5	TRBJ2-5	NA	NA	CASSRTVSQETQYF	TGTGCCAGCAGCCGGACTGTTTCCCAAGAGACCCAGTACTTC
TRBV5-5	TRBJ1-1	NA	NA	CASSRWGSTEAFF	TGTGCCAGCAGCCGCTGGGGGTCTACTGAAGCTTTCTTT
TRBV4-3	TRBJ2-5	NA	NA	CAGSQDGRGGPKETQYF	TGCGCCGGCAGCCAAGATGGGAGGGGGGGCCCGAAAGAGACCCAGTACTTC
TRBV12-3/TRBV12-4	TRBJ2-2	NA	NA	CASSFSNTGELFF	TGTGCCAGCAGTTTTAGTAACACCGGGGAGCTGTTTTTT
TRBV9	TRBJ2-3	NA	few	CASSVGIDTQYF	TGTGCCAGCAGCGTAGGAATAGATACGCAGTATTTT
TRBV5-1	TRBJ1-2	NA	few	CASSLELGDYGYTF	TGCGCCAGCAGCTTGGAATTGGGGGACTATGGCTACACCTTC
TRBV5-6	TRBJ1-1	NA	many	CASSLRGGSNTEAFF	TGTGCCAGCAGCTTGCGCGGGGGATCGAACACTGAAGCTTTCTTT
TRBV7-9	TRBJ1-1	TRBD1	few	CASSAYQGAVNTEAFF	TGTGCCAGCAGCGCCTACCAGGGGGCTGTGAACACTGAAGCTTTCTTT
TRBV7-3	TRBJ1-2	TRBD1	few	CASSLTGGTDGYTF	TGTGCCAGCAGCTTAACAGGGGGCACTGATGGCTACACCTTC
TRBV29-1	TRBJ1-1	TRBD1	NA	CSVALRQGQAEAFF	TGCAGCGTTGCCCTAAGACAGGGTCAGGCTGAAGCTTTCTTT
TRBV20-1	TRBJ2-7	TRBD2	NA	CSARDASGRDYEQYF	TGCAGTGCTAGAGATGCTAGCGGGAGAGACTACGAGCAGTACTTC
TRBV6-4	TRBJ2-6	NA	NA	CASSDRAGSGANVLTF	TGTGCCAGCAGTGACCGTGCAGGGTCCGGGGCCAACGTCCTGACTTTC
TRBV6-5	TRBJ1-1	TRBD1	few	CASSYATGTGGRHTEAFF	TGTGCCAGCAGTTACGCTACCGGGACAGGGGGCCGGCACACTGAAGCTTTCTTT
TRBV4-2	TRBJ1-5	TRBD1	many	CASSQDGQGVQPQHF	TGTGCCAGCAGCCAAGATGGACAGGGTGTGCAGCCCCAGCATTTT
TRBV6-5	TRBJ2-7	TRBD1	once	CASSYRQGAPSYEQYF	TGTGCCAGCAGTTACCGACAGGGGGCCCCTTCCTACGAGCAGTACTTC
TRBV6-5	TRBJ1-4	NA	few	CASSYIGTGEKLFF	TGTGCCAGCAGTTACATCGGCACGGGTGAAAAACTGTTTTTT
TRBV5-4	TRBJ2-3	TRBD2	few	CASSSGTSGGAIDTQYF	TGTGCTAGCAGCTCCGGGACTAGCGGGGGGGCGATAGATACGCAGTATTTT
TRBV20-1	TRBJ1-1	NA	NA	CSARGAVPEAFF	TGCAGTGCTAGGGGGGCCGTTCCTGAAGCTTTCTTT
TRBV7-9	TRBJ2-7	TRBD2	NA	CASSADPLAGISYEQYF	TGTGCCAGCAGCGCCGATCCCCTAGCGGGGATCTCCTACGAGCAGTACTTC
TRBV20-1	TRBJ2-2	NA	few	CSARKGGITGELFF	TGCAGTGCTAGAAAGGGCGGAATAACCGGGGAGCTGTTTTTT
TRBV6-5	TRBJ1-2	TRBD1	few	CASSYRDRGYGYTF	TGTGCCAGCAGTTACCGGGACAGGGGCTATGGCTACACCTTC
TRBV4-3	TRBJ2-1	NA	few	CASSQDAAYNEQFF	TGCGCCAGCAGCCAAGATGCGGCCTACAATGAGCAGTTCTTC
TRBV7-3	TRBJ1-2	TRBD1	NA	CASSSDRGTGSGYTF	TGTGCCAGCAGCTCGGACAGGGGAACGGGAAGTGGCTACACCTTC
TRBV9	TRBJ2-1	TRBD2	few	CASSVETSGYNEQFF	TGTGCCAGCAGCGTAGAGACTAGCGGATACAATGAGCAGTTCTTC
TRBV21-1	TRBJ2-5	NA	NA	CASSKDSPSQETQYF	TGTGCCAGCAGCAAAGACAGTCCTTCCCAAGAGACCCAGTACTTC
TRBV4-3	TRBJ1-2	NA	NA	CASSQAEGWDDGYTF	TGCGCCAGCAGCCAAGCTGAGGGGTGGGACGATGGCTACACCTTC
TRBV6-2/TRBV6-3	TRBJ2-7	NA	few	CASSPWGRESSYEQYF	TGTGCCAGCAGCCCATGGGGGCGGGAGAGCTCCTACGAGCAGTACTTC
TRBV5-1	TRBJ1-1	NA	NA	CASSGGTNTEAFF	TGCGCCAGCAGCGGCGGGACCAACACTGAAGCTTTCTTT
TRBV11-2	TRBJ2-1	NA	NA	CASSLVFGVAPDNEQFF	TGTGCCAGCAGCTTAGTTTTCGGGGTTGCCCCCGACAATGAGCAGTTCTTC
TRBV28	TRBJ2-3	NA	few	CASSLRGSRADTQYF	TGTGCCAGCAGTTTAAGGGGGTCGAGGGCAGATACGCAGTATTTT
TRBV7-9	TRBJ2-5	NA	NA	CANLRQKNQETQYF	TGTGCCAACTTGCGCCAGAAGAATCAAGAGACCCAGTACTTC
TRBV28	TRBJ2-3	NA	NA	CASSRTLSADTQYF	TGTGCCAGCAGTCGGACTTTAAGCGCAGATACGCAGTATTTT
TRBV29-1	TRBJ2-5	TRBD2	NA	CSAQTSGSRETQYF	TGCAGCGCTCAGACTAGCGGGAGTAGAGAGACCCAGTACTTC
TRBV7-2	TRBJ2-3	NA	few	CASSWGLDTQYF	TGTGCCAGCAGCTGGGGACTCGATACGCAGTATTTT
TRBV4-1	TRBJ1-1	NA	few	CASSQAPLQISNTEAFF	TGCGCCAGCAGCCAAGCACCCCTACAGATCTCGAACACTGAAGCTTTCTTT
TRBV28	TRBJ2-7	NA	few	CASSLLTGSGDEQYF	TGTGCCAGCAGTTTATTAACAGGGTCGGGCGACGAGCAGTACTTC
TRBV27	TRBJ2-1	NA	few	CASGISLSYNEQFF	TGTGCCAGTGGGATAAGTCTATCCTACAATGAGCAGTTCTTC
TRBV6-2/TRBV6-3	TRBJ1-4	NA	NA	CASSYSTTSTNEKLFF	TGTGCCAGCAGTTACTCTACGACTTCAACTAATGAAAAACTGTTTTTT
TRBV7-7	TRBJ2-1	TRBD2	many	CASSPGTSVSGEQFF	TGTGCTAGCAGCCCCGGGACTAGCGTTAGCGGTGAGCAGTTCTTC
TRBV10-3	TRBJ1-2	TRBD1	NA	CAIRQGVGNYGYTF	TGTGCCATCCGACAGGGGGTCGGTAACTATGGCTACACCTTC
TRBV9	TRBJ1-4	TRBD1	NA	CASSAKQGNEKLLF	TGTGCCAGCAGCGCTAAACAGGGGAATGAAAAACTGCTTTTT
TRBV6-2/TRBV6-3	TRBJ1-1	NA	few	CASSFTENTEAFF	TGTGCCAGCAGTTTCACAGAGAACACTGAAGCTTTCTTT
TRBV7-9	TRBJ2-7	NA	NA	CAGRTDRGEQYF	TGTGCCGGTCGGACAGATCGGGGCGAGCAGTACTTC
TRBV20-1	TRBJ1-5	NA	few	CSAGGGGQPQHF	TGCAGTGCAGGGGGAGGGGGTCAGCCCCAGCATTTT
TRBV20-1	TRBJ2-5	TRBD2	NA	CSARPGSGGETQYF	TGCAGTGCTAGGCCAGGGTCGGGAGGAGAGACCCAGTACTTC
TRBV7-3	TRBJ2-7	TRBD2	few	CASSAKREGIGQYF	TGTGCCAGCAGCGCTAAGCGGGAGGGGATCGGGCAGTACTTC
TRBV6-5	TRBJ2-1	NA	NA	CASGEAYNEQFF	TGTGCCAGCGGGGAAGCCTACAATGAGCAGTTCTTC
TRBV10-3	TRBJ2-5	NA	once	CAISEDDEKEETQYF	TGTGCCATCAGTGAGGATGATGAAAAGGAAGAGACCCAGTACTTC
TRBV20-1	TRBJ1-2	NA	NA	CSARDPPGNYGYTF	TGCAGTGCTAGAGATCCCCCGGGAAACTATGGCTACACCTTC
TRBV2	TRBJ2-1	TRBD1	NA	CASDRDRGGEQFF	TGTGCCAGCGACCGGGACAGGGGTGGTGAGCAGTTCTTC
TRBV13	TRBJ1-1	TRBD1	NA	CASSSAVGTGRNTEAFF	TGTGCCAGCAGCTCCGCGGTCGGGACAGGGCGGAACACTGAAGCTTTCTTT
TRBV5-1	TRBJ2-3	TRBD2	NA	CASSSAGDLSGATQYF	TGCGCCAGCAGCTCCGCAGGGGATCTTAGCGGGGCTACCCAGTATTTT
TRBV29-1	TRBJ2-1	NA	NA	CSVVAEPNEQFF	TGCAGCGTTGTCGCGGAACCCAATGAGCAGTTCTTC
TRBV2	TRBJ1-1	NA	few	CASSELGGGGEAFF	TGTGCCAGCAGTGAACTCGGGGGCGGAGGTGAAGCTTTCTTT
TRBV6-2/TRBV6-3	TRBJ2-7	NA	few	CASSHSTRGTTYEQYF	TGTGCCAGCAGTCACTCAACCCGCGGGACCACCTACGAGCAGTACTTC
TRBV6-1	TRBJ2-7	NA	NA	CASRETGYGAYEQYF	TGTGCCAGCAGGGAGACAGGATATGGGGCCTACGAGCAGTACTTC